These T cell receptor beta chains were read from a single sample in a study of blood T cell repertoires in COVID-19. The table came from immunoSEQ multiplex PCR; TCRdb's copy has only in-frame clones and leaves some out. The data show 55,000 to 75,000 clones, around nine tenths seen once. The sample was peripheral blood. The receptors shown here come from a human donor with active COVID-19. The donor label of this sample is uncertain. CDR3s include the opening cysteine and the closing phenylalanine or tryptophan. A D gene is named only where the DNA matches it firmly. Size is stated for part of the rows, as once, few or many counts, or as a class when the clone is expanded.

v_gene	j_gene	d_gene	abundance	CDR3nt	CDR3aa
TRBV7-2	TRBJ2-7	NA	NA	TGTGCCAGCAGCTTAGTTCTGGGGGCTAAAGACGAGCAGTACTTC	CASSLVLGAKDEQYF
TRBV19	TRBJ2-5	NA	NA	TGTGCCAGTAGTACAAACAGGGAGACCCAGTACTTC	CASSTNRETQYF
TRBV7-2	TRBJ1-6	NA	NA	TGTGCCAGCAGCTTCAAACAGGGAAATTCACCCCTCCACTTT	CASSFKQGNSPLHF
TRBV4-1	TRBJ1-4	TRBD1	NA	TGCGCCAGCAGCCAAGATGGGACAGGTTATAATGAAAAACTGTTTTTT	CASSQDGTGYNEKLFF
TRBV6-5	TRBJ1-1	NA	NA	TGTGCCAGCTCATCGGAGTTTAACACTGAAGCTTTCTTT	CASSSEFNTEAFF
TRBV4-1	TRBJ1-1	NA	NA	TGCGCCAGCAGCCTCCTGCGTGGCACTGAAGCTTTCTTT	CASSLLRGTEAFF
TRBV10-3	TRBJ1-5	TRBD1	NA	TGTGCCATCAGTGAAGCCAGGGGGAGGAATCAGCCCCAGCATTTT	CAISEARGRNQPQHF
TRBV6-5	TRBJ1-2	NA	NA	TGTGCCACCGGGACTCCCGCGGGCTACACCTTC	CATGTPAGYTF
TRBV10-2	TRBJ1-5	TRBD1	NA	TGCGCCAGCAGTGGGGACAGGGTTCAGCCCCAGCATTTT	CASSGDRVQPQHF
TRBV2	TRBJ2-1	TRBD2	NA	TGTGCCAGCGCCGAGCGGGAGGGCAACAATGAGCAGTTCTTC	CASAEREGNNEQFF
TRBV9	TRBJ2-5	NA	NA	TGTGCCAGCAGCCTCCTGAGGCAAGAGACCCAGTACTTC	CASSLLRQETQYF
TRBV6-5	TRBJ2-7	NA	NA	TGTGCCAGCAGTACTAAGGGGCGAGGCGAGCAGTACTTC	CASSTKGRGEQYF
TRBV6-2/TRBV6-3	TRBJ2-5	TRBD2	NA	TGTGCCAGCAGTTCCGGACTAGCGGGAGAGACCCAGTACTTC	CASSSGLAGETQYF
TRBV27	TRBJ1-5	NA	NA	TGTGCCATCGCGGCCGGACAGAGCAATCAGCCCCAGCATTTT	CAIAAGQSNQPQHF
TRBV30	TRBJ1-4	NA	NA	TGTGCCTGGAGTTTCGGGGACCGGGAGAATGAAAAACTGTTTTTT	CAWSFGDRENEKLFF
TRBV9	TRBJ2-7	NA	few	TGTGCCAGCAGCGTTGAGGAGGGGAACTACGAGCAGTACTTC	CASSVEEGNYEQYF
TRBV11-3	TRBJ1-4	NA	NA	TGTGCCAGCAGCGCGAATTTCGGAAAACTGTTTTTT	CASSANFGKLFF
TRBV2	TRBJ2-2	TRBD1	few	TGTGCCAGAGCCAAGGGGGCGAGGGACACCGGGGAGCTGTTTTTT	CARAKGARDTGELFF
TRBV28	TRBJ1-4	NA	NA	TGTGCCAGCAGTTTTTTCAGGGTTAATGAAAAACTGTTTTTT	CASSFFRVNEKLFF
TRBV2	TRBJ1-4	NA	NA	TGTGCCAGCAGTCCCCAGGGACTGTTTCAGGAAAAACTGTTTTTT	CASSPQGLFQEKLFF
TRBV5-1	TRBJ2-5	NA	NA	TGCGCCAGCAGCCCCGACACACAAGAGACCCAGTACTTC	CASSPDTQETQYF
TRBV6-2/TRBV6-3	TRBJ2-7	TRBD2	NA	TGTGCCAGCAGTTACTCTCCCCGACTAGCGGGAGGCCTGATTAAGTACGAGCAGTACTTC	CASSYSPRLAGGLIKYEQYF
TRBV11-3	TRBJ1-1	NA	NA	TGTGCCAGCAGCCCTGGGGCCGGATCCACTGAAGCTTTCTTT	CASSPGAGSTEAFF
TRBV5-5	TRBJ2-7	TRBD2	once	TGTGCCAGCAGCATAGTAGCGGGAGGATCCTACGAGCAGTACTTC	CASSIVAGGSYEQYF
TRBV4-3	TRBJ2-1	NA	NA	TGCGCCAGCAGCCAAGTAACCGCGGGACACAATGAGCAGTTCTTC	CASSQVTAGHNEQFF